The T cell receptor beta chain under discussion was sequenced for a study of T cell responses to AZD1222 COVID-19 vaccine. Points from the study as a whole: Reports say nearly half of spike-specific TCRs go after unmutated variant regions. There were vaccine-associated CD4 TCRs across spike, dominant at 160-218 and 743-854. The peak T cell response came first, and repertoires were sampled only after it. Females made up more of the donors, who were largely white British, and clonal diversity may have come out too low.

Trimming took 0 bases from V and 0 from J; bases not matched to a gene: 5. The length of the CDR3 is 18 residues. The germline V gene has CDR1 LGHNA and CDR2 YSLEER. The method was immunoSEQ multiplex PCR; TCRdb's version includes in-frame clones alone and lacks a portion of them. The sample includes about 84,000 clones, roughly 88% seen only once; the top ten take around 10%. Concerning this clone: Its specificity is unknown.

This rearrangement joins TRBV4-3 to TRBJ1-4; 9 nucleotides align to TRBD1. The sequence was obtained from an adult who received the AZD1222 COVID-19 vaccine. This specimen was peripheral blood, taken 28 days after the second AZD1222 dose. CDR3 residues: CASSQDPGQGSTNEKLFF. In DNA form, the CDR3 reads TGCGCCAGCAGCCAAGATCCGGGACAGGGCTCAACTAATGAAAAACTGTTTTTT.